The present entry profiles one T cell receptor beta chain with its context. This specimen belongs to a study of blood T cell repertoires in COVID-19. Study context: Both acute and convalescent COVID-19 samples were obtained from the United States, Italy and Spain. PBMCs, B-cell-depleted T cells, or T cells were the source of the cDNA or gDNA that made up the material.

The V and J ends lost 6 bases and 0 bases respectively, with 11 bases between them. The CDR3 covers 14 residues. Germline V gene data show CDR1 as MNHNY and CDR2 as SVGAGI (reference sequence). Original analysis: Reference gene primer amplification gave estimated nucleated cell counts. TCRdb keeps only in-frame clones here, not all; method: immunoSEQ multiplex PCR. V and J calls and clone size are copied from that table; D and trimming were computed from the DNA. The top ten hold about 5% of the sample, which has 110,000 to 150,000 clones, around 84% seen once. This chain links TRBV6-6 with TRBJ1-1; D is unclear. Sequencing input: peripheral blood. The TCR comes from a woman between 45 and 60 years old with acute or convalescent COVID-19. CDR3 sequence: CASSKLRMNTEAFF. For the CDR3, the DNA is TGTGCCAGCAGCAAACTCCGAATGAACACTGAAGCTTTCTTT.